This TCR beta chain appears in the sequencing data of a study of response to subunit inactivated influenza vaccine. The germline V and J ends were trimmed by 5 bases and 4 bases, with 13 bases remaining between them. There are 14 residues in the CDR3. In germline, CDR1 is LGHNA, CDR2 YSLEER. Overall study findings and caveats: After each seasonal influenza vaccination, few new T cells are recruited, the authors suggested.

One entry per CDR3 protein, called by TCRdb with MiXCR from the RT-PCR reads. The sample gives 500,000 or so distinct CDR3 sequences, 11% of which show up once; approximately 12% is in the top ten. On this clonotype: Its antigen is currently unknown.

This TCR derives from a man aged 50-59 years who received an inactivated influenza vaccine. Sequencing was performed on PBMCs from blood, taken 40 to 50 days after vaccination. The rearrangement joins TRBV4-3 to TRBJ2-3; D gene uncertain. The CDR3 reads CASSSAKAADTQYF. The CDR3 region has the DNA TGCGCCAGCAGCTCGGCCAAGGCAGCAGATACGCAGTATTTT.